The text below deals with one TCR beta chain. There are a few counts of this clone. Its antigen is still unknown. No per-base quality is available; no much larger clone lies one base away. The data stem from a study of beta chain features in type 1 diabetes (dated by TCRdb to 2016 to 2019). The study in broad terms: Mean age, gender distribution, total cell number and subset yield were not different between patients and healthy donors. Across all samples, fewer than 130 million sorted cells were examined, and cell number per subset correlated strongly with RNA yield. The study compared the TCRB repertoires of sorted circulating CD4+ T cell subsets in recently diagnosed type 1 diabetes patients with those in matched healthy donors. Whereas all 28 donors provided naive and central memory subsets, regulatory and stem cell-like memory subsets were isolated from just 8 patients and about eight healthy donors.

What the study reported, not specific to this receptor: At VDJ recombination sites, type 1 diabetes patients had fewer insertions and more deleted nucleotides, which implies abnormalities in thymic rearrangement. A moderate but significant shortening of TCRB CDR3 length was observed in type 1 diabetes patients in all four CD4+ subsets. Naive, central memory and regulatory TCRB repertoires appeared more similar among patients than among healthy donors. Shorter templates might have been favored by PCR, but patient and control samples were amplified and corrected together, so both groups would have been affected equally by any skew. Because cDNA was sequenced instead of genomic DNA, highly expressing activated cells could be over-represented, though the groups showed no difference in activation or CD3 levels. HLA sub-analyses involved small numbers of individuals, so any influence of HLA type on TCRB rearrangement remained unresolved.

The High Capacity cDNA Reverse Transcription Kit was used to reverse transcribe all of the isolated RNA, meaning that expressed TCRB transcripts were what got sequenced. Deep immunoSEQ sequencing was applied to naive, central memory and regulatory T cell samples, giving an average of approximately 3.8 million total reads per sample. After sorted cells were lysed in RLT buffer, RNA was extracted with DNase-treated RNeasy Micro or Mini kits, with the choice depending on cell number. To prevent cross-contamination, each cell subset was processed individually, whereas patient and healthy donor samples were processed jointly. Using the immunoSEQ multiplex PCR, TCRB sequences were amplified from cDNA into 87-bp fragments spanning the CDR3 region. The amplicons were sequenced using the Illumina HiSeq platform. The authors processed their data as follows. PCR bias was corrected computationally using synthetic template baselines, and reads within Hamming distance 2 were collapsed, with unmergeable singletons discarded. Reads were aligned against IMGT to assign V, D and J genes, CDR3 length and insertions or deletions at six rearrangement sites. Within each subset, clonotype counts were normalized to sorted cell number, and only after that were true diversity and Gini coefficients computed with the tcR R package. The overlap coefficient, calculated on TCRB nucleotide sequences, was used to quantify repertoire sharing. Out-of-frame TCRB sequences from naive cells were analyzed to stand in for the pre-selection repertoire. TCRdb retrieved this table from immuneACCESS and kept in-frame rearrangements only. Not all clones are present; in checked studies, unresolved V genes account for under half, and no reason is known for the remainder. V, J and clone size are those of that table, while D and trimming were read from the DNA. The sample has 900,000 or so clones on record, 15% to 20% of them singletons. Around 0.02% of the sample comes from the top ten.

Each donor gave one peripheral blood draw, approximately 110 mL on average, collected into heparinised tubes. A BD FACSAria II was used to sort naive, central memory, regulatory and stem cell-like memory CD4+ T cells with a panel that included CD45RO, CCR7, CD25, CD127, CD95 and CD27. Purity was above 95% for every sorted population. PBMCs were isolated immediately by Lymphoprep density gradient centrifugation and stained directly without culture. To minimize batch effects, samples were stained and sorted in pairs, one healthy donor with one patient per experiment. For CDR1 and CDR2, the germline V gene lists LGHNA and YSLEER. Trimming takes 0 bases from V and 5 bases from J, and the germline ends sit 22 bases apart. Including cysteine and phenylalanine, the CDR3 has 18 amino acids. Only the CDR3 DNA is retained, 54 bases long and in frame from the first base.

The chain was built from TRBV4-3 and TRBJ1-2, with the D gene too uncertain to name. Sequenced: naive CD4+ T cells from blood. The cell subset or site label, as the study defines it: true naive CD4+ T cells. This TCR came from a woman younger than 30 in good health. The bases read TGCGCCAGCAGCCAAGACGCCATCCGGAGCGACGGGTTATATGGCTACACCTTC. This yields the protein CASSQDAIRSDGLYGYTF.